This record covers a single T cell receptor (beta chain). In the source study's methods: Estimates of nucleated cell counts were drawn from the amplification of reference gene primers. Clones were read by immunoSEQ multiplex PCR, and TCRdb kept only the in-frame ones, dropping some. V, J and clone size reflect that table, while D and trimming were determined from the DNA. This table holds around 180,000 clones, over 75% found once. This sample is part of a study of blood T cell repertoires in COVID-19. Study as a whole: The samples span acute and convalescent COVID-19 from the United States, Italy and Spain.

Per germline, CDR1 SQVTM and CDR2 ANQGSEA. V was shortened by 2 bases and J by 10 bases, with 18 bases between the two germline ends. The CDR3 spans 14 residues. This receptor was obtained from a man aged 65 to 85 with active or convalescent COVID-19. The chain is built from TRBV29-1 and TRBJ2-1; TRBD1 is a possible D gene (5 bases). The sequenced material came from peripheral blood. CDR3 sequence: CSVETGPTVREQFF. Here the CDR3 DNA reads TGCAGCGTTGAAACAGGTCCTACTGTTCGCGAGCAGTTCTTC.